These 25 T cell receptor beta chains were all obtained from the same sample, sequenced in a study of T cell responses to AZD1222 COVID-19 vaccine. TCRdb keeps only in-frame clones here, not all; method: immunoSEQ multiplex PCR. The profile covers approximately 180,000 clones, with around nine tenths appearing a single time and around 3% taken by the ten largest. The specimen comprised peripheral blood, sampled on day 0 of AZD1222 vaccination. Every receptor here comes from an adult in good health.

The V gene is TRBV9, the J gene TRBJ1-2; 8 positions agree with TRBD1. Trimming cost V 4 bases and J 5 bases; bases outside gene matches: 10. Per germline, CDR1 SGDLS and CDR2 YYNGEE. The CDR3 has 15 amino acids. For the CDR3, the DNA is TGTGCCAGCAGCTCACCGACAGGGGAGGCTTATGGCTACACCTTC. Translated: CASSSPTGEAYGYTF. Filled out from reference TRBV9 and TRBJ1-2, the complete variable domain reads DSGVTQTPKHLITATGQRVTLRCSPRSGDLSVYWYQQSLDQGLQFLIQYYNGEERAKGNILERFSAQQFPDLHSELNLSSLELGDSALYFCASSSPTGEAYGYTFGSGTRLTVV.

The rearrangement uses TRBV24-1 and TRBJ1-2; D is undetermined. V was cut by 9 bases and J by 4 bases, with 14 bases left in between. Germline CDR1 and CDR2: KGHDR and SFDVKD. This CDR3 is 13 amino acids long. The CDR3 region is CATGDPLGYGYTF. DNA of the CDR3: TGTGCCACCGGGGATCCTCTAGGCTATGGCTACACCTTC.

The CDR3 protein is CSVEPTGGPYNEQFF. The CDR3 nucleotides are TGCAGCGTTGAACCTACAGGGGGCCCCTACAATGAGCAGTTCTTC. The rearrangement uses TRBV29-1 and TRBJ2-1; 9 positions agree with TRBD1. V shed 2 bases and J 2 bases; nucleotides not matched to a gene: 4. Germline V gives CDR1 SQVTM, CDR2 ANQGSEA. This CDR3 region has 15 residues.

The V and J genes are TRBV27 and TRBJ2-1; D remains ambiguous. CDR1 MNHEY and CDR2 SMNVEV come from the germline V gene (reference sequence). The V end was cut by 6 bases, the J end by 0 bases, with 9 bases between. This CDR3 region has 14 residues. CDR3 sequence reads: CASSPWGSYNEQFF. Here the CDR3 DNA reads TGTGCCAGCAGCCCATGGGGCTCCTACAATGAGCAGTTCTTC.

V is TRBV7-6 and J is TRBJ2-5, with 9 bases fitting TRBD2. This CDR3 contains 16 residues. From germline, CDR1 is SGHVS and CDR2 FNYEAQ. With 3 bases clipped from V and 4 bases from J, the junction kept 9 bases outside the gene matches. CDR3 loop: CASSLGSGSGGETQYF. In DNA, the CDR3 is TGTGCCAGCAGCTTGGGTAGCGGGAGTGGAGGAGAGACCCAGTACTTC.

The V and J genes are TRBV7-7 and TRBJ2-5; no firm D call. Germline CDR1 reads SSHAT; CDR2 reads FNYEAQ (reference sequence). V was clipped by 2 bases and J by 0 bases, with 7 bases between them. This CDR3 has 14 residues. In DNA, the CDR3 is TGTGCCAGCAGCTTAAACAGAGACCAAGAGACCCAGTACTTC. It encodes CASSLNRDQETQYF.

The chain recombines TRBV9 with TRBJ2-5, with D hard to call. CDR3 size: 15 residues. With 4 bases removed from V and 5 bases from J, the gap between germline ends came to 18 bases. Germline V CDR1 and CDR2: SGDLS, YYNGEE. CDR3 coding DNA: TGTGCCAGCAGCCTCGATCTAGGATATTGGGAGACCCAGTACTTC. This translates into CASSLDLGYWETQYF.

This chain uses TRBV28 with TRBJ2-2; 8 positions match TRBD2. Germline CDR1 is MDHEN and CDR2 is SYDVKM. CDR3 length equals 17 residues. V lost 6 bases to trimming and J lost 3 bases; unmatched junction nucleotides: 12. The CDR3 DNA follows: TGTGCCAGCAGATCTCCAAAGAAGCGGGAGTACACCGGGGAGCTGTTTTTT. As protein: CASRSPKKREYTGELFF.

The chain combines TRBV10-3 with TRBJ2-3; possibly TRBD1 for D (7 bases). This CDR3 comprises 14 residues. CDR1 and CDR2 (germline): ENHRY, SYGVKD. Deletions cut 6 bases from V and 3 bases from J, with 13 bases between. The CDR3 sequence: CAIRPGGRTDTQYF. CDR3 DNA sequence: TGTGCCATCAGACCAGGGGGGCGTACAGATACGCAGTATTTT.

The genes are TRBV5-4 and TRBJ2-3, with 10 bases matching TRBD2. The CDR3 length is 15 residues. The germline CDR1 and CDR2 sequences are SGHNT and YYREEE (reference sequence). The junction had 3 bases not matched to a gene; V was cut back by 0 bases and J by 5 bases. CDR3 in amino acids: CASSLELAGLDTQYF. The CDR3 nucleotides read TGTGCCAGCAGCTTGGAACTAGCGGGACTAGATACGCAGTATTTT.

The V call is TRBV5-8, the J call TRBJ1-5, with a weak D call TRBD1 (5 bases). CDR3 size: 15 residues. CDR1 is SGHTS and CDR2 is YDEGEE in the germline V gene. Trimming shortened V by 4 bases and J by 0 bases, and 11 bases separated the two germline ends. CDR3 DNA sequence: TGTGCCAGCAGCGCCGACAGCTATAGCAATCAGCCCCAGCATTTT. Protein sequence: CASSADSYSNQPQHF.

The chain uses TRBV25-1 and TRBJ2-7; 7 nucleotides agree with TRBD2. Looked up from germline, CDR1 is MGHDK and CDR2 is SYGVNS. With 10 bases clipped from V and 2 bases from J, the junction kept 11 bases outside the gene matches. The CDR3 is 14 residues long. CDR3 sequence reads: CATDRDGRTYEQYF. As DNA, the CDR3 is TGTGCCACCGACCGGGACGGGAGGACCTACGAGCAGTACTTC.

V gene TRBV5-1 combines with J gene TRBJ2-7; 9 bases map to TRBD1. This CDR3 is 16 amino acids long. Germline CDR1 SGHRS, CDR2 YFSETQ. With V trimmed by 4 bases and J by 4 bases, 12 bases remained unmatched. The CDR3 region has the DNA TGCGCCAGCAGCCCCGGAGTTTTGACAGGGGGATACGAGCAGTACTTC. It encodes CASSPGVLTGGYEQYF.

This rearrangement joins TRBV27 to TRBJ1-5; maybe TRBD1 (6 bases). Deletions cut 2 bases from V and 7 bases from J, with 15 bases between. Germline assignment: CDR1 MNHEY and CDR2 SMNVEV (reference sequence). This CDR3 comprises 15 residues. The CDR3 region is CASSLTQGTSQPQHF. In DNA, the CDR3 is TGTGCCAGCAGTTTAACGCAGGGGACATCGCAGCCCCAGCATTTT.

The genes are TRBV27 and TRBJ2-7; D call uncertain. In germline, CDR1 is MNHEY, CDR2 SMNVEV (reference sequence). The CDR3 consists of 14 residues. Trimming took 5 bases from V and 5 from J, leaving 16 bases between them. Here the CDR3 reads CASSPTRMVHEQYF. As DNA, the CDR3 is TGTGCCAGCAGTCCAACACGAATGGTCCACGAGCAGTACTTC.

CDR3 DNA: TGTGCCAGCAGTCGGTGGGAGGAGAATGAGCAGTTCTTC. Translation gives CASSRWEENEQFF. The rearrangement uses TRBV6-6 and TRBJ2-1; TRBD2 is a possible D gene (6 bases). CDR1 is MNHNY and CDR2 is SVGAGI in the germline V gene (reference sequence). Trimming cost V 5 bases and J 7 bases, with 12 bases left between them. The CDR3 runs 13 residues.

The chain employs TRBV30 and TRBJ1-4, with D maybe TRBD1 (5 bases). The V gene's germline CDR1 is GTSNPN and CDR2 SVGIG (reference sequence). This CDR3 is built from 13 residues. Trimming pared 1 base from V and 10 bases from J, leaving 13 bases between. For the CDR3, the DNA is TGTGCCTGGAGTGGAGGGGTGGGGGGAAAACTGTTTTTT. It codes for CAWSGGVGGKLFF.

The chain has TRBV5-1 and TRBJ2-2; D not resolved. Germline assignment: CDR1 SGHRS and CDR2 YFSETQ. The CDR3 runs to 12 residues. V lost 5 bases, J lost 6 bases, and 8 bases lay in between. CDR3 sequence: CASRDGPGELFF. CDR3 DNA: TGCGCCAGCAGAGACGGCCCCGGGGAGCTGTTTTTT.

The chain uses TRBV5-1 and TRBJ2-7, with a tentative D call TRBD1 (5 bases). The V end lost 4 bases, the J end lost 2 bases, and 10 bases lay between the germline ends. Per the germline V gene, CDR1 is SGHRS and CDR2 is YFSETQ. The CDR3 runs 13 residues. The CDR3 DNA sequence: TGCGCCAGCAGCGTTGACAGCCCCTACGAGCAGTACTTC. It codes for CASSVDSPYEQYF.

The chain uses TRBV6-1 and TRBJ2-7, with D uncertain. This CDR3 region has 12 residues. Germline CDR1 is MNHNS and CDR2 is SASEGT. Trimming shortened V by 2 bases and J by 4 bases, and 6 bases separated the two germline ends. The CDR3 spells CASSETSYEQYF. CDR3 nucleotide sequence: TGTGCCAGCAGTGAAACCAGTTACGAGCAGTACTTC.

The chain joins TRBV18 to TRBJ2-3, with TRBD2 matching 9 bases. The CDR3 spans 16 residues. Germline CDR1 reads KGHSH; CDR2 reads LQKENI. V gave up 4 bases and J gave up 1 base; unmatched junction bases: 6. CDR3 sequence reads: CASSLLAGAGTDTQYF. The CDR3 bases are TGTGCCAGCTCACTGTTAGCGGGAGCGGGCACAGATACGCAGTATTTT.

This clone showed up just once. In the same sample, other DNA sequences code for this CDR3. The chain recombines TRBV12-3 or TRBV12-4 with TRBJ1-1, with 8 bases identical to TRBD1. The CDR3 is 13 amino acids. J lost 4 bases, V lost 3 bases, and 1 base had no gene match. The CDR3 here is CASSFQGATEAFF. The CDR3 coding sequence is TGTGCCAGCAGTTTCCAGGGGGCCACTGAAGCTTTCTTT.

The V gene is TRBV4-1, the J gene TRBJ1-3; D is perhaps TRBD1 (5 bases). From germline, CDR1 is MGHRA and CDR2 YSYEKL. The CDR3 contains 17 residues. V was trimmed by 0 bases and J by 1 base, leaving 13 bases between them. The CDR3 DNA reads TGCGCCAGCAGCCAAGATGCGGGACGGACGTCTGGAAACACCATATATTTT. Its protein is CASSQDAGRTSGNTIYF.

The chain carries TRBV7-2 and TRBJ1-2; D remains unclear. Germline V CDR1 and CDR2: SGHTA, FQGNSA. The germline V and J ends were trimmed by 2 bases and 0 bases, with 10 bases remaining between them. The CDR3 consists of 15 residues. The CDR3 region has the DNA TGTGCCAGCAGCTTATCGCAGCTAGCTAACTATGGCTACACCTTC. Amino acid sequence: CASSLSQLANYGYTF.

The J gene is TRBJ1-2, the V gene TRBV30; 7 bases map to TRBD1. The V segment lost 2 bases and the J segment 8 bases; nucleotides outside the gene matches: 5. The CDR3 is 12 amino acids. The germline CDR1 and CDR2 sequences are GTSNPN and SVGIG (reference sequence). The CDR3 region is CAWSRAGGGYTF. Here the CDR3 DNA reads TGTGCCTGGAGTCGGGCAGGGGGGGGCTACACCTTC. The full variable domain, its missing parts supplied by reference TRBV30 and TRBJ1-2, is SQTIHQWPATLVQPVGSPLSLECTVEGTSNPNLYWYRQAAGRGLQLLFYSVGIGQISSEVPQNLSASRPQDRQFILSSKKLLLSDSGFYLCAWSRAGGGYTFGSGTRLTVV.